The 10 T cell receptor delta chains given below trace back to one sample, sequenced in a study of gamma delta lymphoproliferative disorders and STAT genes. TCRdb redid the clone calls on the multiplex PCR reads with CATT. The table includes about 990 delta-chain clones, approximately 2% detected once. PBMCs from patients and controls supplied the genomic DNA for sequencing. Sequencing used blood. The source of these receptors is a human donor in good health.

This clone has only a few counts. TCRdb's listed protein matches a much larger clone and diverges from this DNA's translation at residue 10, likely through a read error; the protein shown comes from the DNA. At the DNA level, this CDR3 is encoded by other sequences in the same sample as well. The chain is built from TRDV1 and TRDJ1, with 9 bases lining up with TRDD3. This CDR3 region has 27 residues. The germline CDR1 and CDR2 sequences are TSWWSYY and QGS. J lost 1 base, V lost 3 bases, and 39 bases had no gene match. DNA of the CDR3: TGTGCTCTTGGGGACCCGGGACTTCCTCTCAGAATCCTAATTACTGGGGGACTCAAAGGGGGCACCGATAAACTCATCTTT. This encodes CALGDPGLPLRILITGGLKGGTDKLIF.

With regard to this clone: For this DNA, TCRdb reports the protein of a much larger clone, which diverges at residue 12, most likely from a read error; the protein presented here is translated directly from the DNA. This rearrangement joins TRDV2 to TRDJ1; 10 nucleotides align to TRDD3. The ends lost 3 bases at V and 0 bases at J; junction bases unmatched: 18. The CDR3 length is 20 residues. CDR1 is GEAIGNYY and CDR2 is EKD in the germline V gene. CDR3 loop: CACDLVRGDTNRGDTDKLIF. CDR3 DNA sequence: TGTGCCTGTGACCTAGTACGGGGGGATACGAATAGGGGAGACACCGATAAACTCATCTTT.

This clone has a handful of counts. The protein TCRdb gives is from a much larger clone and does not agree with this DNA's translation at residue 8, likely a read error; the protein shown here comes from the DNA. The gene calls are TRDV2 and TRDJ1; 9 bases are shared with TRDD3. The germline V gene encodes CDR1 GEAIGNYY and CDR2 EKD. V dropped 1 base and J dropped 1; count of bases not matched to a gene: 15. The CDR3 has 19 residues. For the CDR3, the DNA is TGTGCCTGTGACACGGTTATTTCGTCTACTGGGGGAGGCACCGATAAACTCATCTTT. It is translated as CACDTVISSTGGGTDKLIF.

Points on this clone: The amino acid sequence in TCRdb belongs to a much larger clone and departs from this DNA's translation at residue 8, likely a sequencing read error; the sequence shown is translated from the DNA. The CDR3 sequence: CACDGIVPGEYTDKLIF. CDR3 bases: TGTGCCTGTGACGGGATAGTACCGGGGGAATACACCGATAAACTCATCTTT. V usage is TRDV2 and J usage is TRDJ1; possibly TRDD3 for D (6 bases). Per the germline V gene, CDR1 is GEAIGNYY and CDR2 is EKD. The CDR3 has 17 amino acids. V lost 3 bases and J lost 0, with 19 bases in between.

With regard to this clone: This DNA's translation and the protein TCRdb lists, from a much larger clone, do not match at residue 3, likely due to a read error; the protein shown is translated from the DNA. V is TRDV1 and J is TRDJ1; a weak D match, TRDD3 (5 bases). In germline, CDR1 is TSWWSYY, CDR2 QGS. The CDR3 runs 16 residues. This CDR3 reads CAHGESYVWDTDKLIF. Here the CDR3 DNA reads TGTGCTCATGGGGAAAGCTACGTCTGGGACACCGATAAACTCATCTTT.

The sample holds a few counts of this clone. A far larger clone lies a single base away; this is likely a read error. Other DNA sequences of this sample code for an identical CDR3. The rearrangement links TRDV1 to TRDJ1; TRDD3 agrees at 7 bases. V lost 0 bases to trimming and J lost 7 bases; unmatched junction nucleotides: 41. Germline lookup yields CDR1 TSWWSYY and CDR2 QGS. The CDR3 totals 26 residues. The CDR3 coding sequence is TGTGCTCTTGGGGAACTATATCGCGGGCTCCGTACTGGGGATCGTATTCTCACCCGTACGGGGTCTAAACTCATCTTT. Its protein is CALGELYRGLRTGDRILTRTGSKLIF.

This clone was counted at least ten times. The protein in TCRdb stems from a much larger clone and differs at residue 3 from this DNA's translation, likely a read error; here the protein is translated from the DNA. J is TRDJ1 and V is TRDV2; TRDD3 agrees at 10 bases. CDR1 and CDR2 from the germline V gene are GEAIGNYY and EKD. CDR3 size: 20 residues. CDR3 in amino acids: CARDLVRGDTNGGDTDKLIF. CDR3 DNA: TGTGCCCGTGACCTAGTACGGGGGGATACGAATGGGGGAGACACCGATAAACTCATCTTT.

About this clone: A read error is the likely source, as a far larger clone sits one nucleotide away. This CDR3 is also generated by other DNA sequences in the sample. The chain recombines TRDV1 with TRDJ1; 7 bases line up with TRDD3. The germline V gene has CDR1 TSWWSYY and CDR2 QGS. This CDR3 spans 26 amino acids. V shed 0 bases, J shed 7 bases, and the junction held 41 bases outside the gene matches. The CDR3 bases are TGTGCTCTTGGGGAACTATATCGCGGGCTTCGTACTGGGGATCGCATTCTCACCCGTACGGGGTCTAAACTCATCTTT. This sequence encodes CALGELYRGLRTGDRILTRTGSKLIF.

This clone was seen more than once but under ten times. The mismatch at residue 9 between this DNA's translation and the TCRdb protein of a much larger clone likely reflects a read error; the protein shown is translated from the DNA. V is TRDV1 and J is TRDJ1, with 7 bases lining up with TRDD3. V lost 0 bases, J lost 7 bases, and 41 bases stayed unmatched. Per germline, CDR1 TSWWSYY and CDR2 QGS. The CDR3 has 26 amino acids. CDR3 sequence (DNA): TGTGCTCTTGGGGAACTATATCGCGAGCTTCGTACTGGGGATCGTATTCTCACCCGTACGGGGTCTAAACTCATCTTT. The encoded protein is CALGELYRELRTGDRILTRTGSKLIF.

In regard to this clone: TCRdb's listed protein matches a much larger clone and diverges from this DNA's translation at residue 15, likely through a read error; the protein shown comes from the DNA. V gene TRDV1 combines with J gene TRDJ1, with 8 bases identical to TRDD3. The germline V gene encodes CDR1 TSWWSYY and CDR2 QGS. Trimming took 3 bases from V and 1 from J; bases not matched to a gene: 40. This CDR3 contains 27 residues. CDR3 in amino acids: CALGDPGLPPRILIAGGLKGGTDKLIF. CDR3 coding DNA: TGTGCTCTTGGGGACCCGGGACTTCCTCCCAGAATCCTAATTGCTGGGGGACTCAAAGGGGGCACCGATAAACTCATCTTT.